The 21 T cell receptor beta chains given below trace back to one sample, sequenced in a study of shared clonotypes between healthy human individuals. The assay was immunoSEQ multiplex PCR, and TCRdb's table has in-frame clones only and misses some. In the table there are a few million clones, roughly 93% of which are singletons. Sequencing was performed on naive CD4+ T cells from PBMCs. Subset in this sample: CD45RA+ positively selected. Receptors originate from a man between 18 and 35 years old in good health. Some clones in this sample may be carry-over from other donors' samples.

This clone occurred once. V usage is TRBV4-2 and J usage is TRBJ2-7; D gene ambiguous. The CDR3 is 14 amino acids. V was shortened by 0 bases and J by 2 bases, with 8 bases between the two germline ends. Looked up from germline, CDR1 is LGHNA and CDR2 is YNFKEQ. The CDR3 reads CASSQEWAAYEQYF. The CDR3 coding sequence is TGTGCCAGCAGCCAAGAGTGGGCGGCCTACGAGCAGTACTTC.

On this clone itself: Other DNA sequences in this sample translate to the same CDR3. The CDR3, as DNA: TGTGCCAGTAGTATAGGGGCAGTTAACACTGAAGCTTTCTTT. Its protein product is CASSIGAVNTEAFF. The chain uses TRBV19 and TRBJ1-1; D is unclear. This CDR3 has 14 amino acids. Germline CDR1 reads LNHDA; CDR2 reads SQIVND (reference sequence). The V end lost 1 base, the J end lost 2 bases, and 8 bases lay between the germline ends.

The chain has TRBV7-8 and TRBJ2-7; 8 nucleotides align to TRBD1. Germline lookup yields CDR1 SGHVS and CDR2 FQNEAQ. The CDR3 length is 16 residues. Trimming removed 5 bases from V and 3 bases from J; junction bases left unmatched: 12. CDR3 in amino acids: CASSRLRGTGDYEQYF. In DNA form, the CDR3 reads TGTGCCAGCAGCCGCCTCCGCGGGACAGGAGACTACGAGCAGTACTTC. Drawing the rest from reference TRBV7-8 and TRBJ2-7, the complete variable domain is GAGVSQSPRYKVAKRGQDVALRCDPISGHVSLFWYQQALGQGPEFLTYFQNEAQLDKSGLPSDRFFAERPEGSVSTLKIQRTQQEDSAVYLCASSRLRGTGDYEQYFGPGTRLTVT.

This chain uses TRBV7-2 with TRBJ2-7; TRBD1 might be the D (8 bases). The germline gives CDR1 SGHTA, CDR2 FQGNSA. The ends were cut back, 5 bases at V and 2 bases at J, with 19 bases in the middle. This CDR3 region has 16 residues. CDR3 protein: CASSIEGTGGAYEQYF. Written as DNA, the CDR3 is TGTGCCAGCAGCATAGAGGGCACAGGGGGGGCCTACGAGCAGTACTTC. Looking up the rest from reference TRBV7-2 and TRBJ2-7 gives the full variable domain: GAGVSQSPSNKVTEKGKDVELRCDPISGHTALYWYRQSLGQGLEFLIYFQGNSAPDKSGLPSDRFSAERTGGSVSTLTIQRTQQEDSAVYLCASSIEGTGGAYEQYFGPGTRLTVT.

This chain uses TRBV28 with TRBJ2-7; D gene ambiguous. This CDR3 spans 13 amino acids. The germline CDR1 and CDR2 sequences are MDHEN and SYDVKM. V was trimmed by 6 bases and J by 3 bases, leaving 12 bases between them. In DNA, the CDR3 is TGTGCCAGCAGCGGGCCTATAATCTACGAGCAGTACTTC. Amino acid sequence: CASSGPIIYEQYF.

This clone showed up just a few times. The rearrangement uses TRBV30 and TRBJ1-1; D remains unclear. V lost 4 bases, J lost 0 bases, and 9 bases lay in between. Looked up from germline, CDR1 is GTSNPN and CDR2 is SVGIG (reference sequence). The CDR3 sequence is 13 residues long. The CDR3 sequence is CAWTQLMNTEAFF. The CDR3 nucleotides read TGTGCCTGGACACAGCTCATGAACACTGAAGCTTTCTTT. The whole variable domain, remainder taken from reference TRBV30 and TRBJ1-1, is SQTIHQWPATLVQPVGSPLSLECTVEGTSNPNLYWYRQAAGRGLQLLFYSVGIGQISSEVPQNLSASRPQDRQFILSSKKLLLSDSGFYLCAWTQLMNTEAFFGQGTRLTVV.

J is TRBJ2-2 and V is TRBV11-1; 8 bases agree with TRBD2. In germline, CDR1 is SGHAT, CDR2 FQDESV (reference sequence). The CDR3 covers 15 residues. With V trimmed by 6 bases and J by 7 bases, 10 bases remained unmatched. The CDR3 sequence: CASRPGGPSIGELFF. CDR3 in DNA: TGTGCCAGCAGACCGGGAGGGCCCTCGATCGGGGAGCTGTTTTTT.

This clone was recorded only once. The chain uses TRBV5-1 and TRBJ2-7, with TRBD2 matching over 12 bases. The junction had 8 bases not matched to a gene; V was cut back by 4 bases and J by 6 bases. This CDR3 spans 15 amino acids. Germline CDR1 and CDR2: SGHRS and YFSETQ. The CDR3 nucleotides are TGCGCCAGCAGCACTCGACTAGCGGGAGTTGCCGAGCAGTACTTC. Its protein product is CASSTRLAGVAEQYF.

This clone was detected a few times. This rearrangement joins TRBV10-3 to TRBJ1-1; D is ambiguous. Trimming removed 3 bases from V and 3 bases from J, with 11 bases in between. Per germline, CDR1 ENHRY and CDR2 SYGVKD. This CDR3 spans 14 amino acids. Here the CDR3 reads CAISDRTDHTEAFF. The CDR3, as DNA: TGTGCCATCAGTGATAGGACCGATCACACTGAAGCTTTCTTT.

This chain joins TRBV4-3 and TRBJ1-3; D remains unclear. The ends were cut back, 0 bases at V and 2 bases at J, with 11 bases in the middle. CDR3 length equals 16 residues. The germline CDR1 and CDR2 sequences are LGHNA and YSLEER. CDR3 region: CASSQDMYTAGNTIYF. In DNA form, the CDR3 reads TGCGCCAGCAGCCAAGATATGTACACAGCTGGAAACACCATATATTTT.

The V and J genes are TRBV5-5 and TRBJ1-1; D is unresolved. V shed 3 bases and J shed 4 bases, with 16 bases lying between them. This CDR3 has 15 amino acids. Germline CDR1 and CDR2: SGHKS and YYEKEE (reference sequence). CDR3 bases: TGTGCCAGCAGCTCGCGGGTGGGGATCGGCACTGAAGCTTTCTTT. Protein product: CASSSRVGIGTEAFF.

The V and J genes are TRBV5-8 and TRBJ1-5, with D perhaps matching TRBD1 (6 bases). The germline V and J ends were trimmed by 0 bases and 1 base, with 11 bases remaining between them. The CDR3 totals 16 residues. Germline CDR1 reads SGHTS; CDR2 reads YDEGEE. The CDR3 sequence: CASSLGGGNSNQPQHF. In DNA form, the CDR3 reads TGTGCCAGCAGCTTGGGAGGGGGTAACAGCAATCAGCCCCAGCATTTT.

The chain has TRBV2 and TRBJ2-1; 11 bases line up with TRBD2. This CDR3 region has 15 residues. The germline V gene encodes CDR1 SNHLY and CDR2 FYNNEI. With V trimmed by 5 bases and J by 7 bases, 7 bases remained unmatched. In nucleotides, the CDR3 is TGTGCCAGCAGTTTACTAGCGGGAGTTCTTAATGAGCAGTTCTTC. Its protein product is CASSLLAGVLNEQFF. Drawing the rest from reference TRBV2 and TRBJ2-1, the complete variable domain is EPEVTQTPSHQVTQMGQEVILRCVPISNHLYFYWYRQILGQKVEFLVSFYNNEISEKSEIFDDQFSVERPDGSNFTLKIRSTKLEDSAMYFCASSLLAGVLNEQFFGPGTRLTVL.

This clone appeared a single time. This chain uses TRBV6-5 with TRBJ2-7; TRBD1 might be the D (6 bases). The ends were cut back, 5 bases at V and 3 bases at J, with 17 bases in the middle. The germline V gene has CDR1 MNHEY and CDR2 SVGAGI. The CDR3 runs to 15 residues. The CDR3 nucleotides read TGTGCCAGCAGTACTCAGGGGACCACCCTCTACGAGCAGTACTTC. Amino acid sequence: CASSTQGTTLYEQYF.

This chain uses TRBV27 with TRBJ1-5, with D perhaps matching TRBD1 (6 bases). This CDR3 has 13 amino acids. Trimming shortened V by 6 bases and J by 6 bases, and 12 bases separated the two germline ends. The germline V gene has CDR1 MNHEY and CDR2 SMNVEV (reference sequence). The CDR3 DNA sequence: TGTGCCAGCAGGAAAACAGGGACTCAGCCCCAGCATTTT. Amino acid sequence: CASRKTGTQPQHF.

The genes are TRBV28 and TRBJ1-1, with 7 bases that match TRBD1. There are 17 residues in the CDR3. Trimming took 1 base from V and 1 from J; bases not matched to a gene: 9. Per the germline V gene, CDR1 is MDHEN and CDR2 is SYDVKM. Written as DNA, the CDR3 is TGTGCCAGCAGTTTATCCAGGGGGTTGGGACGGAACACTGAAGCTTTCTTT. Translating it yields CASSLSRGLGRNTEAFF.

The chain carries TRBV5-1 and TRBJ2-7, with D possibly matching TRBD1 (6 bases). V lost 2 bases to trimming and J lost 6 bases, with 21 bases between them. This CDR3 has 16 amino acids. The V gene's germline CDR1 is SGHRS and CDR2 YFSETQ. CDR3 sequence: CASSFEAGRGYGEQYF. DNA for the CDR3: TGCGCCAGCAGCTTCGAGGCCGGCAGGGGCTATGGCGAGCAGTACTTC.

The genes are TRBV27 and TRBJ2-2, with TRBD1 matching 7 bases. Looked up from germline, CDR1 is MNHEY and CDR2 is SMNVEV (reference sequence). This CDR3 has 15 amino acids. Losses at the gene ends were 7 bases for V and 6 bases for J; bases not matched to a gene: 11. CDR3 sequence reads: CASIMTGSSPGELFF. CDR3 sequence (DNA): TGTGCCAGCATAATGACAGGGTCTAGCCCCGGGGAGCTGTTTTTT.

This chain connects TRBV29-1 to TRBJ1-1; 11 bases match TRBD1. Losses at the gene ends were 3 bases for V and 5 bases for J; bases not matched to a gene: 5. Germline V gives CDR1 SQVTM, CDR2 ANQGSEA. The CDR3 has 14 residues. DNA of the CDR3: TGCAGCGTTGAGGCGGGACAGGGGGGGACTGAAGCTTTCTTT. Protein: CSVEAGQGGTEAFF.

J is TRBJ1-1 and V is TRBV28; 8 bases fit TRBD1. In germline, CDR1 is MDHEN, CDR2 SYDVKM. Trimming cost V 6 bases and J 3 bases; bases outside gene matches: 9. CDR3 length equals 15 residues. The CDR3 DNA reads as TGTGCCAGCAGCCCAGGGGGCAGGGGGCACACTGAAGCTTTCTTT. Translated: CASSPGGRGHTEAFF.

CDR3 in DNA: TGTGCCAGCAGCTTACACCCTGGACAGGGTTTCGCAGAGACCCAGTACTTC. Its protein product is CASSLHPGQGFAETQYF. V is TRBV5-5 and J is TRBJ2-5; 8 nucleotides align to TRBD1. The germline gives CDR1 SGHKS, CDR2 YYEKEE (reference sequence). The V segment lost 2 bases and the J segment 4 bases; nucleotides outside the gene matches: 13. The CDR3 consists of 17 residues.